This TCR beta chain stems from a study of shared clonotypes between healthy human individuals. Study-wide findings and caveats: Among donors, clonotype sharing was expected to be affected by sequencing depth. Despite large depth, sorted-subset datasets appeared incompletely sequenced.

The CDR3 is 14 amino acids. Germline values: CDR1 SGHAT, CDR2 FQNNGV. Trimming took off 4 bases at V and 15 bases at J, with 22 bases between the two ends. Turning to this clone: Its matching antigen is unknown.

Template for every sorted-subset replicate PCR totaled about 200 ng DNA, about 30,000 T cell genomes. The table came from immunoSEQ multiplex PCR; TCRdb's copy has only in-frame clones and leaves some out. The sample shows some 2.4 million clones, 80% to 95% of them seen only once. Sample: naive CD4+ T cells from PBMCs. Subset described: CD45RA+ positively selected. The source of this sequence is a man aged 18 to 29 in good health. Some clones in this sample may be carry-over from other donors' samples. This rearrangement joins TRBV11-2 to TRBJ2-1, with D maybe TRBD2 (6 bases). Written as DNA, the CDR3 is TGTGCCAGCAGCTGGCTGGAGGGACTCCACTTGCCGTTCTTC. Encoded protein: CASSWLEGLHLPFF.